Sequencing of this TCR beta chain was carried out in a study of identical twins. TCRdb passed the 5' RACE reads through MiXCR, listing each CDR3 protein once. The repertoire holds 600,000 to 850,000 distinct CDR3 sequences, with 15% to 20% as singletons. There are a few counts of this clonotype. The CDR3 has 16 residues. V was cut by 3 bases and J by 4 bases, with 18 bases left in between. Germline CDR1 and CDR2: MNHEY and SMNVEV (reference sequence). The same sample was also used in a study of T cells expressing NK-cell markers.

The chain carries TRBV27 and TRBJ2-5; D remains ambiguous. The receptor's source is a woman aged 18 to 35 in good health. Sequencing was carried out using PBMCs. The DNA for the CDR3 is TGTGCCAGCAGTTTTACCAGGCCACCGGGCAGAGAGACCCAGTACTTC. Its translation is CASSFTRPPGRETQYF.